These 5 T cell receptor beta chains were all obtained from the same sample, sequenced in a study of cytomegalovirus exposure and HLA in healthy donors. PCR involved 60 Vbeta and 13 Jbeta primers. Assay: immunoSEQ multiplex PCR; the TCRdb copy retains only in-frame clones and omits some. This sample has more than 95,000 clones; approximately 75% occur once, and the top ten carry 13% to 15%. The sample comprised PBMCs. The receptors derive from a woman aged 70-85 years in good health and CMV-seropositive.

The chain has TRBV28 and TRBJ2-2; the match to TRBD1 covers 7 bases. This CDR3 contains 17 residues. Unmatched junction bases numbered 11, after V lost 2 bases and J lost 5 bases. Germline loops: CDR1 MDHEN, CDR2 SYDVKM. The CDR3 here is CASSLPQDRVVTGELFF. The CDR3 bases are TGTGCCAGCAGTTTACCCCAAGACAGGGTGGTTACCGGGGAGCTGTTTTTT.

This clone is a singleton in its sample. This chain joins TRBV10-2 and TRBJ2-1, with unresolved D. Per germline, CDR1 WSHSY and CDR2 SAAADI. With 6 bases removed from V and 9 bases from J, the gap between germline ends came to 12 bases. This CDR3 is 12 amino acids long. CDR3 DNA: TGCGCCAGCAGGGAGATACGAGGTGAGCAGTTCTTC. It yields the protein CASREIRGEQFF.

CDR3 nucleotides: TGTGCCTGGAGTGTACTTTTCTTGGGGCGGCGCAACACTGAAGCTTTCTTT. Translation gives CAWSVLFLGRRNTEAFF. The chain uses TRBV30 and TRBJ1-1; D perhaps matches TRBD1 (5 bases). Looked up from germline, CDR1 is GTSNPN and CDR2 is SVGIG (reference sequence). The length of the CDR3 is 17 residues. V lost 0 bases and J 2 bases, leaving 19 bases between the germline ends.

The chain links TRBV6-5 to TRBJ1-6; tentative D call: TRBD1 (6 bases). V was shortened by 5 bases and J by 6 bases, with 14 bases between the two germline ends. The CDR3 spans 15 residues. Germline CDR1 is MNHEY and CDR2 is SVGAGI. CDR3 loop: CASSTDRSANSPLHF. The CDR3 bases are TGTGCCAGCAGTACCGACAGGTCTGCTAATTCACCCCTCCACTTT.

The rearrangement links TRBV7-2 to TRBJ2-2; D might be TRBD2 (6 bases). Trimming stripped 5 bases from V and 7 bases from J, with 17 bases between. The germline gives CDR1 SGHTA, CDR2 FQGNSA. This CDR3 has 15 amino acids. The CDR3 is CASSPSTRTFGELFF. In nucleotides, the CDR3 is TGTGCCAGCAGCCCATCGACTAGAACTTTCGGGGAGCTGTTTTTT.